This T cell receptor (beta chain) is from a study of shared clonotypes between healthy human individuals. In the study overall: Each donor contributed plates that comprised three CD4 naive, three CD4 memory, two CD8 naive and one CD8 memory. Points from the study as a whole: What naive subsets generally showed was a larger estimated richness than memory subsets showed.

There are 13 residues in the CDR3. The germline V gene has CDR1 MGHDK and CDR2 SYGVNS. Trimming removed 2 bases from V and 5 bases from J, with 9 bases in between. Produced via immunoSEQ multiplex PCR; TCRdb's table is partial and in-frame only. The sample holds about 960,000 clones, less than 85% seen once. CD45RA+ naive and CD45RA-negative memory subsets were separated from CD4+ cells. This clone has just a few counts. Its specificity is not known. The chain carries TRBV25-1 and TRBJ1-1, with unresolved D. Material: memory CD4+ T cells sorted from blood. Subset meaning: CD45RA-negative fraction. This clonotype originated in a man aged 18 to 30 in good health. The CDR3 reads CASSEVTVTEAFF. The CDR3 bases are TGTGCCAGCAGTGAAGTCACGGTAACTGAAGCTTTCTTT.